This T cell receptor beta chain was identified during a study of blood T cell repertoires in COVID-19. Study information: In each case, the material was cDNA or gDNA derived from T cells, B-cell-depleted T cells, or PBMCs.

Methods used by the authors: Using reference gene primer amplification, nucleated cell counts were estimated. Data came from immunoSEQ multiplex PCR; TCRdb stores just in-frame clones and leaves some out. That table furnishes V, J and clone size, whereas the DNA furnished D and trimming. Of tens of thousands of clones listed, roughly 90% are singletons. This clone was seen only a few times. This CDR3 comprises 16 residues. The germline V and J ends were trimmed by 4 bases and 3 bases, with 13 bases remaining between them. The sequencing sample was made of peripheral blood. The V and J genes are TRBV23-1 and TRBJ1-6; weak D call: TRBD1 (5 bases). TRBV23-1 counts as an open reading frame of uncertain function. The receptor was derived from a man aged 55 to 70 with acute or convalescent COVID-19. CDR3: CASSRKSGLYNSPLHF. CDR3 in DNA: TGCGCCAGCAGTCGCAAATCGGGACTCTATAATTCACCCCTCCACTTT.